These 29 T cell receptor beta chains were all obtained from the same sample, sequenced in a study of CD8+ T cells in alopecia areata. Extraction of RNA preceded its reverse transcription into cDNA, which served as the sequencing template. Method: immunoSEQ multiplex PCR; TCRdb's copy keeps in-frame clones and lacks some. This table holds some 110,000 clones, around two fifths found once. The sequencing input was CD4+ T cells sorted from blood. The receptors were sampled from a human donor with alopecia areata.

CDR3 sequence: CSVEEDSSQPQHF. The CDR3 nucleotides read TGCAGCGTTGAAGAGGATTCGAGTCAGCCCCAGCATTTT. The chain recombines TRBV29-1 with TRBJ1-5; D gene ambiguous. CDR1 and CDR2 from the germline V gene are SQVTM and ANQGSEA. This CDR3 has 13 residues. V gave up 0 bases and J gave up 6 bases, with 9 bases separating them. Filled out from reference TRBV29-1 and TRBJ1-5, the complete variable domain reads SAVISQKPSRDICQRGTSLTIQCQVDSQVTMMFWYRQQPGQSLTLIATANQGSEATYESGFVIDKFPISRPNLTFSTLTVSNMSPEDSSIYLCSVEEDSSQPQHFGDGTRLSIL.

V gene TRBV5-1 combines with J gene TRBJ1-2; a weak D match, TRBD1 (5 bases). The germline V gene has CDR1 SGHRS and CDR2 YFSETQ. The V and J ends lost 0 bases and 7 bases respectively, with 10 bases between them. This CDR3 comprises 13 residues. As DNA, the CDR3 is TGCGCCAGCAGCTTGGTTGGGACCTTTGGCTACACCTTC. It is translated as CASSLVGTFGYTF.

The gene calls are TRBV15 and TRBJ2-1; 8 bases line up with TRBD1. V shed 3 bases, J shed 4 bases, and the junction held 5 bases outside the gene matches. The V gene's germline CDR1 is LNHNV and CDR2 YYDKDF (reference sequence). The CDR3 is made up of 15 amino acids. The CDR3 nucleotides are TGTGCCACCAGCAGTTGGACAGGGTTTTACAATGAGCAGTTCTTC. Translating gives CATSSWTGFYNEQFF.

V is TRBV29-1 and J is TRBJ2-5, with D perhaps matching TRBD1 (5 bases). V lost 5 bases to trimming and J lost 1 base, with 14 bases between them. Germline assignment: CDR1 SQVTM and CDR2 ANQGSEA. The CDR3 sequence is 14 residues long. The CDR3 coding sequence is TGCAGCGTTTGGCAGGGTTTGGTCCAAGAGACCCAGTACTTC. This translates into CSVWQGLVQETQYF.

The chain uses TRBV29-1 and TRBJ2-3, with D maybe TRBD1 (6 bases). V dropped 7 bases and J dropped 1 base, with 15 bases sitting between them. There are 14 residues in the CDR3. CDR1 and CDR2 from the germline V gene are SQVTM and ANQGSEA. This CDR3 reads CSAGGNRGTDTQYF. The CDR3 DNA reads as TGCAGCGCCGGCGGAAACAGGGGCACAGATACGCAGTATTTT.

As for this clone: One end of the junction is discordant with germline, which a read error may explain. The CDR3 DNA reads as TGTGCCAGCAGTTTGACCGGGACCACGGACTTC. Protein product: CASSLTGTTDF. The chain recombines TRBV28 with TRBJ2-7; the D gene could be TRBD1 or TRBD2 (5 bases each). CDR1 is MDHEN and CDR2 is SYDVKM in the germline V gene. The CDR3 loop spans 11 amino acids.

The chain carries TRBV2 and TRBJ2-5, with D perhaps being TRBD1 or TRBD2 (5 bases each). V was trimmed by 5 bases and J by 2 bases, leaving 12 bases between them. CDR1 and CDR2 from the germline V gene are SNHLY and FYNNEI. This CDR3 has 14 amino acids. CDR3 sequence (DNA): TGTGCCAGCAGTAGTGAAGGGGAGCAAGAGACCCAGTACTTC. It yields the protein CASSSEGEQETQYF.

V usage is TRBV7-2 and J usage is TRBJ2-7, with TRBD2 matching 10 bases. The J segment lost 4 bases and the V segment lost 5 bases, leaving 5 bases of the junction unmatched. Germline CDR1 SGHTA, CDR2 FQGNSA. The CDR3 totals 14 residues. CDR3 residues: CASSPGTSAYEQYF. The CDR3 nucleotides read TGTGCCAGCAGCCCCGGGACTAGCGCATACGAGCAGTACTTC.

This clone has just a few counts. The chain links TRBV6-5 to TRBJ1-4; TRBD1 might be the D (6 bases). The V gene lost 5 bases and the J gene lost 8 bases, with 15 bases spanning the gap. Germline V gene lookup returns CDR1 MNHEY and CDR2 SVGAGI. This CDR3 spans 14 amino acids. The CDR3 DNA reads TGTGCCAGCAGTCCCACAGGGATTGGGGAAAAACTGTTTTTT. Translating it yields CASSPTGIGEKLFF.

This rearrangement joins TRBV29-1 to TRBJ2-7; TRBD2 matches 9 bases. The CDR3 consists of 13 residues. Per germline, CDR1 SQVTM and CDR2 ANQGSEA. The J segment lost 6 bases and the V segment lost 3 bases, leaving 6 bases of the junction unmatched. The CDR3 DNA reads TGCAGCGTTGATGATAGCGGGGGATTCGAGCAGTACTTC. It codes for CSVDDSGGFEQYF.

The CDR3 here is CASSFGGAVQYF. In nucleotides, the CDR3 is TGTGCCAGCAGCTTCGGGGGAGCCGTGCAGTACTTC. The chain carries TRBV7-9 and TRBJ2-7; maybe TRBD2 (6 bases). The CDR3 has 12 amino acids. Deletions cut 3 bases from V and 9 bases from J, with 12 bases between. The germline gives CDR1 SEHNR, CDR2 FQNEAQ (reference sequence).

Only a few counts were recorded for this clone. The CDR3 spells CASSLAATRETQYF. The DNA for the CDR3 is TGTGCCAGCAGCTTAGCCGCCACTCGAGAGACCCAGTACTTC. This chain links TRBV11-2 with TRBJ2-5; D not certain. CDR3 size: 14 residues. Per germline, CDR1 SGHAT and CDR2 FQNNGV. The germline V and J ends were trimmed by 1 base and 4 bases, with 10 bases remaining between them.

This clone has a handful of counts. The J gene is TRBJ2-6, the V gene TRBV7-9; D not certain. Trimming removed 5 bases at V and 4 bases at J, with 9 bases between. The CDR3 runs to 14 residues. Per the germline V gene, CDR1 is SEHNR and CDR2 is FQNEAQ (reference sequence). Here the CDR3 DNA reads TGTGCCAGCAGCCCTCCGTGGGGGGCCAACGTCCTGACTTTC. It specifies CASSPPWGANVLTF.

This clone was recorded a few times. V and J are TRBV28 and TRBJ1-2; 9 bases match TRBD1. The CDR3 spans 15 residues. The V gene's germline CDR1 is MDHEN and CDR2 SYDVKM. The J segment lost 4 bases and the V segment lost 2 bases, leaving 5 bases of the junction unmatched. CDR3 coding DNA: TGTGCCAGCAGTTTAAGGGACAGGGCCTCCTATGGCTACACCTTC. It is translated as CASSLRDRASYGYTF.

The rearrangement uses TRBV29-1 and TRBJ1-2, with D unresolved. The CDR3 is made up of 14 amino acids. V was pared by 6 bases and J by 4 bases, with 18 bases between. The germline gives CDR1 SQVTM, CDR2 ANQGSEA. Written as DNA, the CDR3 is TGCAGCGTCGGAGCGCTGGCCGCAGGCTATGGCTACACCTTC. Translating gives CSVGALAAGYGYTF.

A few counts support this clone. The chain has TRBV4-3 and TRBJ2-3, with 8 bases matching TRBD1. The V segment lost 5 bases and the J segment 0 bases; nucleotides outside the gene matches: 4. Germline lookup yields CDR1 LGHNA and CDR2 YSLEER. CDR3 length: 15 residues. Here the CDR3 DNA reads TGCGCCAGCAGCTTCCGGGACAGGAGCACAGATACGCAGTATTTT. The encoded protein is CASSFRDRSTDTQYF.

The V gene is TRBV29-1, the J gene TRBJ2-5; 11 bases match TRBD1. CDR3 length: 14 residues. Trimming at V came to 3 bases and at J to 9 bases, leaving 9 bases not matched to a gene. Germline lookup yields CDR1 SQVTM and CDR2 ANQGSEA. CDR3 amino acids: CSVEGTGGHRAQYF. The CDR3 DNA follows: TGCAGCGTTGAGGGGACAGGGGGGCACAGGGCCCAGTACTTC.

The rearrangement joins TRBV18 to TRBJ2-7; D gene ambiguous. This CDR3 is 13 amino acids long. Deletions cut 5 bases from V and 2 bases from J, with 10 bases between. Germline values: CDR1 KGHSH, CDR2 LQKENI. Here the CDR3 reads CASSSDHTYEQYF. The CDR3 DNA is TGTGCCAGCTCATCCGACCATACCTACGAGCAGTACTTC.

This chain uses TRBV7-9 with TRBJ1-2; D gene uncertain. V was trimmed by 2 bases and J by 6 bases, leaving 13 bases between them. There are 14 residues in the CDR3. Germline assignment: CDR1 SEHNR and CDR2 FQNEAQ (reference sequence). Here the CDR3 reads CASSLIRSSDGYTF. The CDR3 DNA follows: TGTGCCAGCAGCTTAATCAGGTCCTCCGATGGCTACACCTTC.

This sequence joins TRBV27 and TRBJ2-5, with TRBD2 as a possible D gene (5 bases). CDR3 size: 14 residues. V lost 8 bases to trimming and J lost 2 bases, with 15 bases between them. The V gene's germline CDR1 is MNHEY and CDR2 SMNVEV (reference sequence). CDR3 in amino acids: CASWIRAVQETQYF. Here the CDR3 DNA reads TGTGCCAGCTGGATTCGAGCGGTTCAAGAGACCCAGTACTTC.

The gene calls are TRBV29-1 and TRBJ1-1; TRBD1 might be the D (6 bases). The CDR3 is 15 amino acids. Trimming took off 4 bases at V and 7 bases at J, with 22 bases between the two ends. Germline V lookup: CDR1 SQVTM, CDR2 ANQGSEA. CDR3: CSVALQGPWTDEAFF. CDR3 nucleotides: TGCAGCGTTGCATTGCAGGGGCCTTGGACCGATGAAGCTTTCTTT.

This chain links TRBV6-5 with TRBJ2-3; D ambiguous. Looked up from germline, CDR1 is MNHEY and CDR2 is SVGAGI. Between the trimmed V and J ends, which lost 3 bases and 3 bases, there was a span of 13 bases. This CDR3 is built from 15 residues. The CDR3 DNA is TGTGCCAGCAGTTATGGCCAGATAGGGACAGATACGCAGTATTTT. Encoded protein: CASSYGQIGTDTQYF.

Turning to this clone: The same CDR3 also results from other DNA sequences found in this sample. In DNA, the CDR3 is TGCAGCGGTAGGGGGCAGTTGAACACTGAAGCTTTCTTT. Translating gives CSGRGQLNTEAFF. The chain recombines TRBV29-1 with TRBJ1-1; TRBD1 matches at 7 bases. CDR3 length: 13 amino acids. V dropped 7 bases and J dropped 0; count of bases not matched to a gene: 5. CDR1 is SQVTM and CDR2 is ANQGSEA in the germline V gene. The full variable domain, completed using reference TRBV29-1 and TRBJ1-1, is SAVISQKPSRDICQRGTSLTIQCQVDSQVTMMFWYRQQPGQSLTLIATANQGSEATYESGFVIDKFPISRPNLTFSTLTVSNMSPEDSSIYLCSGRGQLNTEAFFGQGTRLTVV.

Only a few counts were recorded for this clone. V usage is TRBV7-2 and J usage is TRBJ2-2, with D perhaps TRBD2 (5 bases). V dropped 5 bases and J dropped 0 bases, with 13 bases sitting between them. The CDR3 extends over 16 amino acids. Germline V gene data show CDR1 as SGHTA and CDR2 as FQGNSA. CDR3 residues: CASSPMGGPNTGELFF. As DNA, the CDR3 is TGTGCCAGCAGCCCCATGGGCGGGCCGAACACCGGGGAGCTGTTTTTT. Using reference TRBV7-2 and TRBJ2-2 for the parts outside the CDR3, the full variable domain is GAGVSQSPSNKVTEKGKDVELRCDPISGHTALYWYRQSLGQGLEFLIYFQGNSAPDKSGLPSDRFSAERTGGSVSTLTIQRTQQEDSAVYLCASSPMGGPNTGELFFGEGSRLTVL.

The chain combines TRBV11-2 with TRBJ2-5, with 7 positions matching TRBD1. This CDR3 has 14 residues. V trimming: 0 bases; J trimming: 2 bases; junction bases outside the gene matches: 0. Germline V gives CDR1 SGHAT, CDR2 FQNNGV. The CDR3: CASSLDRGQETQYF. In nucleotides, the CDR3 is TGTGCCAGCAGCTTAGACAGGGGGCAAGAGACCCAGTACTTC.

This clone showed up just a few times. The chain joins TRBV29-1 to TRBJ1-1, with a weak D call TRBD1 (5 bases). The CDR3 has 12 amino acids. Trimming took 4 bases from V and 4 from J, leaving 10 bases between them. Germline assignment: CDR1 SQVTM and CDR2 ANQGSEA. The CDR3 loop is CSVARAGTEAFF. For the CDR3, the DNA is TGCAGCGTTGCCAGGGCGGGCACTGAAGCTTTCTTT.

This chain connects TRBV5-1 to TRBJ2-5; tentatively, D is TRBD2 (6 bases). Trimming pared 0 bases from V and 7 bases from J, leaving 10 bases between. The CDR3 runs 13 residues. Germline values: CDR1 SGHRS, CDR2 YFSETQ. The CDR3 reads CASSLGGERTQYF. CDR3 coding DNA: TGCGCCAGCAGCTTGGGGGGGGAGAGGACCCAGTACTTC.

This rearrangement joins TRBV5-1 to TRBJ2-2, with 7 nucleotides matching TRBD2. CDR3 length equals 16 residues. V lost 0 bases and J lost 2; bases outside the gene matches: 4. Germline V CDR1 and CDR2: SGHRS, YFSETQ. CDR3 nucleotide sequence: TGCGCCAGCAGCTTGGAGGTAGCGGGTAACACCGGGGAGCTGTTTTTT. This encodes CASSLEVAGNTGELFF.

The table lists this clone with a few counts. J is TRBJ2-3 and V is TRBV6-6, with D perhaps TRBD2 (5 bases). The CDR3 length is 14 residues. CDR1 MNHNY and CDR2 SVGAGI come from the germline V gene (reference sequence). Deletions cut 5 bases from V and 2 bases from J, with 11 bases between. As DNA, the CDR3 is TGTGCCAGCAGTCCGTCCGGGGTCACAGATACGCAGTATTTT. As protein: CASSPSGVTDTQYF.